This T cell receptor beta chain emerged from a study of early T cells in non-severe SARS-CoV-2 infection. Study outcomes and limitations: VDJdb-based matching was biased toward anti-spike CD8 responses and missed private and CD4 specificities.

Germline-derived CDR1 and CDR2 are KGHSH and LQKENI. The CDR3 runs 14 residues. Deletions cut 3 bases from V and 6 bases from J, with 12 bases between. The sample holds many counts of this clonotype. Its antigen is not known. Attachment of unique molecular identifiers was made to individual cDNA molecules. TCRdb analysed the 5' RACE reads with MiXCR anew, one entry per CDR3 protein. The sample contains tens of thousands of distinct CDR3 sequences, roughly 12% of which appear only once. The material sequenced was whole blood, taken at baseline. The receptor was isolated from an adult who was a healthcare worker with PCR-confirmed SARS-CoV-2 infection or an uninfected control (not recorded which). The chain joins TRBV18 to TRBJ1-5, with D maybe TRBD1 (5 bases). CDR3 sequence reads: CASSPRTRLQPQHF. The DNA for the CDR3 is TGTGCCAGCTCACCTAGGACACGTCTTCAGCCCCAGCATTTT. The whole variable domain, remainder taken from reference TRBV18 and TRBJ1-5, is NAGVMQNPRHLVRRRGQEARLRCSPMKGHSHVYWYRQLPEEGLKFMVYLQKENIIDESGMPKERFSAEFPKEGPSILRIQQVVRGDSAAYFCASSPRTRLQPQHFGDGTRLSIL.